The 25 T cell receptor beta chains presented below share a single source sample, sequenced in a study of T cells in Graves' hyperthyroidism and ophthalmopathy. There were TCR beta CDR3 regions amplified from RNA transcripts. The study used the HTBI primer set for a first-round RT-PCR of the TCR CDR3. TCRdb ran MiXCR on the multiplex PCR reads and lists one entry per CDR3 protein. The sample includes nearly 750,000 distinct CDR3 sequences, under 45% seen only once; the top ten take around 31%. What was sequenced was blood. The receptors were gathered from a middle-aged woman with Graves' hyperthyroidism.

This sequence joins TRBV7-8 and TRBJ1-3, with a tentative D call TRBD1 (5 bases). CDR1 is SGHVS and CDR2 is FQNEAQ in the germline V gene. Trimming stripped 4 bases from V and 3 bases from J, with 13 bases between. This CDR3 contains 15 residues. The CDR3 coding sequence is TGTGCCAGCAGCTCTGCTGGGGCCGGTGGAAACACCATATATTTT. Translation: CASSSAGAGGNTIYF.

The chain is built from TRBV7-6 and TRBJ2-7; unclear D gene. Germline-derived CDR1 and CDR2 are SGHVS and FNYEAQ. Trimming shortened V by 1 base and J by 3 bases, and 10 bases separated the two germline ends. CDR3 length: 14 amino acids. The CDR3, as DNA: TGTGCCAGCAGCTTAGAGGGAATTCTCTACGAGCAGTACTTC. It yields the protein CASSLEGILYEQYF.

The CDR3 DNA follows: TGTGCCAGTAGTATAGAGGAGACAGGGAGTAACACCGGGGAGCTGTTTTTT. This gives the protein CASSIEETGSNTGELFF. The chain recombines TRBV19 with TRBJ2-2, with 7 bases matching TRBD1. V lost 0 bases and J lost 2; bases outside the gene matches: 6. The CDR3 is 17 amino acids. Germline V lookup: CDR1 LNHDA, CDR2 SQIVND (reference sequence).

This chain uses TRBV6-5 with TRBJ2-5; D is possibly TRBD1 or TRBD2 (5 bases each). This CDR3 has 15 residues. V lost 7 bases and J 7 bases, leaving 22 bases between the germline ends. Looked up from germline, CDR1 is MNHEY and CDR2 is SVGAGI. CDR3 in amino acids: CASTPDGTVIWTQYF. The CDR3 DNA reads as TGTGCCAGCACACCCGATGGGACCGTCATTTGGACCCAGTACTTC.

This clonotype was counted ten times or more. V usage is TRBV19 and J usage is TRBJ1-5; D remains unclear. Between the trimmed V and J ends, which lost 7 bases and 5 bases, there was a span of 9 bases. Germline V gene lookup returns CDR1 LNHDA and CDR2 SQIVND (reference sequence). The CDR3 spans 12 residues. This CDR3 reads CASTSYDQPQHF. In DNA, the CDR3 is TGTGCCAGTACTTCCTATGATCAGCCCCAGCATTTT.

This clonotype was detected once. This chain connects TRBV7-6 to TRBJ1-2; D possibly corresponds to TRBD1 (5 bases). In germline, CDR1 is SGHVS, CDR2 FNYEAQ. CDR3 length: 12 amino acids. The V gene lost 10 bases and the J gene lost 4 bases, with 13 bases spanning the gap. The CDR3 nucleotides read TGTGCCATCATGAGGGACGGCTATGGCTACACCTTC. It encodes CAIMRDGYGYTF.

The J gene is TRBJ2-7, the V gene TRBV24-1; 9 bases are shared with TRBD1. V lost 4 bases to trimming and J lost 6 bases; unmatched junction nucleotides: 9. Germline assignment: CDR1 KGHDR and CDR2 SFDVKD. The CDR3 totals 15 residues. The CDR3 coding sequence is TGTGCCACCAGTGAGTCGGGACAGGGAGTAGGCGAGCAGTACTTC. Its translation: CATSESGQGVGEQYF.

CDR3 in DNA: TGCAGTGCTAGAGGCCCAGAGGCCACTGAAGCTTTCTTT. This encodes CSARGPEATEAFF. V gene TRBV20-1 combines with J gene TRBJ1-1; D not resolved. CDR3 length: 13 amino acids. CDR1 is DFQATT, CDR2 SNEGSKA, per germline (reference sequence). The V gene lost 1 base and the J gene lost 4 bases, with 10 bases spanning the gap.

This clonotype has at least ten counts. The chain links TRBV7-9 to TRBJ2-5; D is unresolved. With 7 bases removed from V and 5 bases from J, the gap between germline ends came to 17 bases. Germline V CDR1 and CDR2: SEHNR, FQNEAQ (reference sequence). This CDR3 is built from 14 residues. DNA for the CDR3: TGTGCCAGCACCTCCCTCGGGCTGGGGGAGACCCAGTACTTC. It is translated as CASTSLGLGETQYF.

The rearrangement links TRBV29-1 to TRBJ1-2; 7 bases agree with TRBD1. The CDR3 contains 14 residues. Germline CDR1 and CDR2: SQVTM and ANQGSEA. J gave up 6 bases and V 5 bases, and 12 bases lay outside the gene matches. The CDR3 nucleotides are TGCAGCGTTCCCCCCGGGGACCAGGGGGATGGCTACACCTTC. This translates into CSVPPGDQGDGYTF. Full variable domain (outside the CDR3, taken from reference TRBV29-1 and TRBJ1-2): SAVISQKPSRDICQRGTSLTIQCQVDSQVTMMFWYRQQPGQSLTLIATANQGSEATYESGFVIDKFPISRPNLTFSTLTVSNMSPEDSSIYLCSVPPGDQGDGYTFGSGTRLTVV.

The chain carries TRBV19 and TRBJ2-5; 7 nucleotides agree with TRBD1. CDR1 LNHDA and CDR2 SQIVND come from the germline V gene (reference sequence). This CDR3 region has 14 residues. V trimming: 9 bases; J trimming: 4 bases; junction bases outside the gene matches: 11. The CDR3 loop reads CASGRGQPRETQYF. CDR3 bases: TGTGCCAGCGGCCGGGGACAGCCAAGAGAGACCCAGTACTTC.

This clonotype came up many times. V is TRBV19 and J is TRBJ1-5, with D perhaps TRBD1 (6 bases). From germline, CDR1 is LNHDA and CDR2 SQIVND (reference sequence). Trimming pared 8 bases from V and 3 bases from J, leaving 11 bases between. The CDR3 spans 13 residues. DNA for the CDR3: TGTGCCAGTCAACAGGGCGCCAATCAGCCCCAGCATTTT. As protein: CASQQGANQPQHF.

This clonotype has only one observation. One end of the junction is discordant with germline, which a read error may explain. This rearrangement joins TRBV6-5 to TRBJ1-5, with unresolved D. The CDR3 length is 15 residues. The V gene's germline CDR1 is MNHEY and CDR2 SVGAGI. The CDR3 sequence is CASSPRRAGNQPRHF. The CDR3, as DNA: TGTGCCAGCAGTCCCCGGAGGGCGGGCAATCAGCCCCGGCATTTT.

This chain uses TRBV10-3 with TRBJ2-5; a weak D match, TRBD1 (6 bases). Germline lookup yields CDR1 ENHRY and CDR2 SYGVKD. This CDR3 has 12 residues. V was shortened by 10 bases and J by 4 bases, with 13 bases between the two germline ends. CDR3 DNA: TGTGCCACACAACAGGGACCAGAGACCCAGTACTTC. This translates into CATQQGPETQYF.

This clonotype came up a few times. This chain uses TRBV28 with TRBJ1-6; no reliable D call. CDR1 and CDR2 (germline): MDHEN, SYDVKM. The CDR3 covers 15 residues. Deletions cut 10 bases from V and 0 bases from J, with 13 bases between. The CDR3 here is CATNPKSSYNSPLHF. The CDR3 bases are TGTGCCACCAACCCCAAGAGCTCCTATAATTCACCCCTCCACTTT.

CDR3 loop: CAWESGANVLTF. As DNA, the CDR3 is TGTGCCTGGGAATCTGGGGCCAACGTCCTGACTTTC. The chain couples TRBV30 to TRBJ2-6; unclear D gene. V was cut by 5 bases and J by 1 base, with 3 bases left in between. Germline V gene sequence: CDR1 GTSNPN, CDR2 SVGIG (reference sequence). The CDR3 consists of 12 residues.

The DNA of the CDR3 is TGTGCCAGCAGTTTACAATTCGCCATCACCGGGGAGCTGTTTTTT. It codes for CASSLQFAITGELFF. V gene TRBV12-3 or TRBV12-4 combines with J gene TRBJ2-2; D remains ambiguous. Trimming removed 2 bases at V and 4 bases at J, with 11 bases between. CDR3 length: 15 residues.

This clonotype was detected only a few times. This rearrangement joins TRBV30 to TRBJ1-2; 7 nucleotides line up with TRBD1. The V gene end was trimmed by 4 bases and the J gene end by 6 bases; junction bases not matched to a gene: 8. The germline V gene encodes CDR1 GTSNPN and CDR2 SVGIG (reference sequence). This CDR3 region has 13 residues. In DNA form, the CDR3 reads TGTGCCTGGATCCGACAGGGATTTGATGGCTACACCTTC. Its protein product is CAWIRQGFDGYTF.

This clonotype was recorded many times. This chain links TRBV10-3 with TRBJ1-1; a possible D gene is TRBD1 (6 bases). Looked up from germline, CDR1 is ENHRY and CDR2 is SYGVKD. V was pared by 7 bases and J by 0 bases, with 12 bases between. The CDR3 length is 14 residues. The CDR3 coding sequence is TGTGCCATCAAGACGACAGGCTTGAACACTGAAGCTTTCTTT. Residues: CAIKTTGLNTEAFF.

This clonotype appeared many times. V gene TRBV12-3 or TRBV12-4 combines with J gene TRBJ1-4; D gene uncertain. CDR3 length equals 12 residues. Trimming pared 8 bases from V and 8 bases from J, leaving 12 bases between. CDR3 in DNA: TGTGCCAGCGCGTCATTGAGGGAAAAACTGTTTTTT. This sequence encodes CASASLREKLFF.

This clonotype appeared many times. The chain is built from TRBV29-1 and TRBJ2-2; 8 bases line up with TRBD2. CDR3 length: 15 amino acids. Trimming took 1 base from V and 4 from J; bases not matched to a gene: 5. The germline gives CDR1 SQVTM, CDR2 ANQGSEA. CDR3 protein: CSVEAVAGSTGELFF. In DNA, the CDR3 is TGCAGCGTTGAAGCGGTAGCGGGGAGCACCGGGGAGCTGTTTTTT.

The chain has TRBV20-1 and TRBJ2-7; the D gene is possibly TRBD2 (6 bases). CDR3 length equals 13 residues. Trimming pared 3 bases from V and 4 bases from J, leaving 13 bases between. Germline V gene data show CDR1 as DFQATT and CDR2 as SNEGSKA (reference sequence). This CDR3 is CSARTGAEYEQYF. DNA for the CDR3: TGCAGTGCTAGGACGGGAGCGGAATACGAGCAGTACTTC.

There are many counts of this clonotype. The chain links TRBV20-1 to TRBJ1-2, with D uncertain. This CDR3 region has 15 residues. CDR1 and CDR2 from the germline V gene are DFQATT and SNEGSKA (reference sequence). V lost 3 bases to trimming and J lost 6 bases, with 20 bases between them. CDR3 DNA: TGCAGTGCTAGCCCTATCCGAGGAAACATCAATGGCTACACCTTC. It translates to CSASPIRGNINGYTF.

The V and J genes are TRBV7-9 and TRBJ2-7; 10 nucleotides agree with TRBD1. CDR1 and CDR2 (germline): SEHNR, FQNEAQ (reference sequence). Trimming cost V 5 bases and J 9 bases; bases outside gene matches: 7. There are 13 residues in the CDR3. The CDR3 DNA reads as TGTGCCAGCAGCCGAGACAGGGGGCTTGTGCAGTACTTC. This translates into CASSRDRGLVQYF.

The genes are TRBV19 and TRBJ1-5; D ambiguous. Between the trimmed V and J ends, which lost 9 bases and 1 base, there was a span of 16 bases. The length of the CDR3 is 15 residues. CDR1 is LNHDA and CDR2 is SQIVND in the germline V gene (reference sequence). The CDR3 DNA sequence: TGTGCCAGCAGCTCCGTCGGAGGGAGCAATCAGCCCCAGCATTTT. Translating gives CASSSVGGSNQPQHF.